The rows below give T cell receptor beta chains drawn from one sample of a study of cytomegalovirus exposure and HLA in healthy donors. TCRdb keeps only in-frame clones here, not all; method: immunoSEQ multiplex PCR. The sample holds about 130,000 clones, 90% seen once. Sequencing used PBMCs. Receptor source: a woman in her 30s in good health and CMV-seropositive. Each CDR3 is given with its conserved first and last residue.

CDR3 | V
CASNTNMENEQFF | TRBV16
CASSSDRYGYTF | TRBV27
CASSFNGGETQYF | TRBV5-6
CASSSGVTYEQYF | TRBV13
CASSSGTGDNEQFF | TRBV5-1
CARSFGQRRETQYF | TRBV5-1
CASSLPFNTEAFF | TRBV28
CASSFQGYGYTF | TRBV28
CASSESTDTQYF | TRBV2
CASSPLQGTVKLFF | TRBV11-2
CASSYSKGAGTQYF | TRBV6-5
CASSLGQPQETQYF | TRBV5-1
CASSDPSGRAHNEQFF | TRBV25-1
CASSLGQRVPYEQYF | TRBV5-8
CASSYSMSSGANVLTF | TRBV6-5
CASSPQANYGYTF | TRBV7-2
CSGKLAGGPSQYF | TRBV29-1
CASSPNDRYSYEQYF | TRBV6-5
CASSETRGDYNEQFF | TRBV2
CASSLTTGGGYTF | TRBV27
CASRGTVSGYTF | TRBV2
CSVGPSGEQYF | TRBV29-1
CASSQARTGEKLFF | TRBV4-1
CASSAPRANVLTF | TRBV9
CASNVLAESPQHF | TRBV2
CASSYGTGGAGQYF | TRBV6-5
CTSLPGQGSTYGYTF | TRBV1
CASSVGTGYGNTIYF | TRBV5-1
CASSQTGMNTEAFF | TRBV4-1
CASSPAGGRTNEKLFF | TRBV9
CASSVSAYEQYF | TRBV25-1
CASSQASWGNQPQHF | TRBV27
CATSSTLAGSSYEQYF | TRBV15
CASSLTSEQYF | TRBV2
CASKPPKRGNTDTQYF | TRBV2
CATHPRSGANVLTF | TRBV18
CASSFQGYTF | TRBV6-9
CASSQDSKRRWETEAFF | TRBV4-1
CASSVLRDTGELFF | TRBV5-1
CASSLVTENTEAFF | TRBV7-2
CASSPPGSTDTQYF | TRBV5-1
CASSSTGGYEQYF | TRBV5-1
CAISPSQETQYF | TRBV10-3
CATSRGAGYGIDTQYF | TRBV15
CASSFRAQETQYF | TRBV28
CASSLDKGAGEAFF | TRBV7-9
CASTPGSSYEQYF | TRBV6-5